This T cell receptor (beta chain) was profiled in a study of cytomegalovirus exposure and HLA in healthy donors. General study points: As a later analysis revealed, the rate of TCR association differed by HLA locus, with DRB1 most and HLA-C fewest. Versus the approximately 670-donor mean, an Asian-associated ancestry cluster reportedly showed fewer N-insertions in a later analysis. Clonal expansion was found to be greater in HLA-associated TCR beta chains than in equally common others in a later analysis.

13 Jbeta primers and 60 Vbeta primers were used for the PCR. Libraries were prepared by immunoSEQ multiplex PCR; TCRdb keeps only in-frame clonotypes and omits some of them. The sample has about 160,000 clones, around 78% seen once. Worth noting for this clone: The antigen remains undetermined.

The CDR3 consists of 14 residues. CDR1 SGHRS and CDR2 YFSETQ come from the germline V gene. The V end lost 0 bases, the J end lost 7 bases, and 13 bases lay between the germline ends. What was sequenced was PBMCs. The rearrangement uses TRBV5-1 and TRBJ1-2, with no clear D. This sequence was found in a woman between 35 and 50 years old in good health and CMV-seronegative. CDR3 residues: CASSLAAGDSGYTF. DNA of the CDR3: TGCGCCAGCAGCTTGGCCGCCGGGGATAGTGGCTACACCTTC.